Below, 9 T cell receptor beta chains from the same sample are listed, as sequenced in a study of T cells in Graves' hyperthyroidism and ophthalmopathy. Amplification yielded TCR beta CDR3 regions, with RNA transcripts as the source. Researchers ran a first-round RT-PCR on the TCR CDR3 using the HTBI primer set. In TCRdb, the multiplex PCR reads were re-called with MiXCR into one record per CDR3 protein. The sample lists 450,000 to 500,000 distinct CDR3 sequences; roughly 23% were seen once. Specimen: blood. The receptors were sampled from a woman between 70 and 85 years old with Graves' ophthalmopathy.

The chain recombines TRBV28 with TRBJ2-7; 8 nucleotides align to TRBD1. The CDR3 runs to 16 residues. The junction had 11 bases not matched to a gene; V was cut back by 7 bases and J by 0 bases. Looked up from germline, CDR1 is MDHEN and CDR2 is SYDVKM. The CDR3 nucleotides read TGTGCCAGCATGCCGTTAGGGACAGGTGCCTCCTACGAGCAGTACTTC. This codes for CASMPLGTGASYEQYF.

This chain links TRBV20-1 with TRBJ2-7; 7 bases align to TRBD1. CDR3 size: 16 residues. From germline, CDR1 is DFQATT and CDR2 SNEGSKA (reference sequence). Germline trimming cut 2 bases from V and 0 bases from J; bases unmatched to any gene: 10. The CDR3 DNA sequence: TGCAGTGCTAGAAGACCGTCGACAGGGAGCTCCTACGAGCAGTACTTC. Encoded protein: CSARRPSTGSSYEQYF.

This clonotype has a count of ten or more. The CDR3 here is CASSYGTGKGNTIYF. CDR3 sequence (DNA): TGTGCCAGCAGCTATGGGACAGGGAAAGGAAACACCATATATTTT. The V gene is TRBV7-2, the J gene TRBJ1-3; 9 bases are a match to TRBD1. V lost 4 bases to trimming and J lost 4 bases; unmatched junction nucleotides: 5. CDR1 and CDR2 from the germline V gene are SGHTA and FQGNSA. The CDR3 has 15 residues.

Ten or more counts support this clonotype. The chain has TRBV6-1 and TRBJ2-1; 12 bases fit TRBD2. Germline V lookup: CDR1 MNHNS, CDR2 SASEGT. The CDR3 covers 17 residues. After removal of 0 bases from V and 6 bases from J, the junction contained 6 bases not matched to a gene. CDR3: CASSEATSGRLSNEQFF. Written as DNA, the CDR3 is TGTGCCAGCAGTGAAGCGACTAGCGGGAGACTGAGCAATGAGCAGTTCTTC.

This clonotype came up a few times. The rearrangement joins TRBV4-1 to TRBJ2-3, with a weak D call TRBD2 (5 bases). The CDR3 is made up of 14 amino acids. CDR1 is MGHRA and CDR2 is YSYEKL in the germline V gene. Trimming stripped 4 bases from V and 4 bases from J, with 12 bases between. The chain's CDR3 is CASSRKAGADTQYF. CDR3 in DNA: TGCGCCAGCAGCCGGAAGGCGGGCGCAGATACGCAGTATTTT.

There are many counts of this clonotype. The gene calls are TRBV6-8 and TRBJ1-1; D is uncertain. CDR3 size: 13 residues. Germline V gives CDR1 MNHGY, CDR2 SAAAGT. Trimming left V 6 bases short and J 6 bases short, with 14 bases between. The CDR3 loop is CASRALPRSEAFF. The CDR3 coding sequence is TGTGCCAGCAGGGCTCTACCGAGGTCTGAAGCTTTCTTT.

This clonotype was seen at least ten times. V is TRBV28 and J is TRBJ2-7; D gene ambiguous. The CDR3 is 11 residues long. Germline V gene sequence: CDR1 MDHEN, CDR2 SYDVKM. CDR3 loop: CVTSAYYEQYF. CDR3 nucleotide sequence: TGTGTCACCTCAGCCTACTACGAGCAGTACTTC.

The chain combines TRBV19 with TRBJ2-2; TRBD1 is a possible D gene (5 bases). The germline V and J ends were trimmed by 6 bases and 3 bases, with 14 bases remaining between them. The CDR3 is made up of 15 amino acids. Germline V gene lookup returns CDR1 LNHDA and CDR2 SQIVND (reference sequence). CDR3 sequence (DNA): TGTGCCAGTAGGAATCCCCGGACATACACCGGGGAGCTGTTTTTT. The encoded protein is CASRNPRTYTGELFF.

Only a few counts were recorded for this clonotype. This chain connects TRBV27 to TRBJ1-4; D gene uncertain. V lost 3 bases and J 5 bases, leaving 7 bases between the germline ends. The CDR3 consists of 13 residues. Per the germline V gene, CDR1 is MNHEY and CDR2 is SMNVEV (reference sequence). The DNA of the CDR3 is TGTGCCAGCAGTTTCCCGGGAAATGAAAAACTGTTTTTT. This codes for CASSFPGNEKLFF.